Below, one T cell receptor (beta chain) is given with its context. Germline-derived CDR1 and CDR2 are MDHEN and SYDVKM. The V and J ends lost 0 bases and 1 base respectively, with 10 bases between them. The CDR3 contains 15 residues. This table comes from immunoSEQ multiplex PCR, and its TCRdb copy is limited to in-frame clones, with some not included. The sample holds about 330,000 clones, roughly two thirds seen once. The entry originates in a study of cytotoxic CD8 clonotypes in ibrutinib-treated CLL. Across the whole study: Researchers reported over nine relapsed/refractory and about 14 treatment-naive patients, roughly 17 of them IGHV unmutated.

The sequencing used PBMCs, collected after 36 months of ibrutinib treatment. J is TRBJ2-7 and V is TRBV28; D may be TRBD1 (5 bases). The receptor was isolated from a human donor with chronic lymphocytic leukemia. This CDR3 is CASSLWVGVSYEQYF. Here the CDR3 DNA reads TGTGCCAGCAGTTTATGGGTAGGGGTATCCTACGAGCAGTACTTC.